A single sample is the source of the 6 T cell receptor beta chains below, sequenced in a study of T cells in Graves' hyperthyroidism and ophthalmopathy. RNA transcripts were the template for amplifying TCR beta CDR3 regions. HTBI primers were employed in a first-round RT-PCR of the TCR CDR3. MiXCR, run by TCRdb on the multiplex PCR reads, gives a single entry per CDR3 protein. The sample consists of about 500,000 distinct CDR3 sequences, 46% of them appearing once. Sequences were obtained from peripheral blood or thyroid tissue (not recorded which). These receptors were obtained from an adult woman with Graves' disease, either hyperthyroidism or ophthalmopathy (not recorded which).

This clonotype has only a few counts. This sequence joins TRBV10-2 and TRBJ2-7; tentative D call: TRBD2 (5 bases). The CDR3 is 13 amino acids. In germline, CDR1 is WSHSY, CDR2 SAAADI. V gave up 5 bases and J gave up 7 bases, with 15 bases separating them. This CDR3 reads CASSPHSPGEQYF. In nucleotides, the CDR3 is TGCGCCAGCAGTCCCCACTCTCCGGGGGAGCAGTACTTC.

The V and J genes are TRBV10-3 and TRBJ2-7; 8 nucleotides agree with TRBD1. The CDR3 runs 14 residues. Germline values: CDR1 ENHRY, CDR2 SYGVKD. Trimming cost V 6 bases and J 1 base; bases outside gene matches: 5. The CDR3 nucleotides are TGTGCCATCAGCGGACAGGGACAATCCTACGAGCAGTACTTC. Protein: CAISGQGQSYEQYF.

The sample holds a few counts of this clonotype. The CDR3 loop reads CASSLPGAQQYF. The CDR3 DNA is TGTGCCAGCAGCTTACCAGGGGCGCAACAGTACTTC. The chain combines TRBV7-9 with TRBJ2-7; perhaps TRBD1 as D (6 bases). Trimming took off 2 bases at V and 10 bases at J, with 12 bases between the two ends. Germline CDR1 reads SEHNR; CDR2 reads FQNEAQ (reference sequence). The CDR3 totals 12 residues.

This clonotype has at least ten counts. The chain couples TRBV7-9 to TRBJ2-7; D is unresolved. The CDR3 totals 12 residues. V lost 5 bases and J lost 3, with 8 bases in between. The germline gives CDR1 SEHNR, CDR2 FQNEAQ (reference sequence). The CDR3 spells CASSLSVYEQYF. The CDR3 nucleotides read TGTGCCAGCAGCCTTAGTGTCTACGAGCAGTACTTC.

Of note for this clonotype: An end of the junction differs from the germline gene, which may be a read error. The V and J genes are TRBV7-2 and TRBJ2-7, with TRBD1 as a possible D gene (6 bases). CDR1 is SGHTA and CDR2 is FQGNSA in the germline V gene. This CDR3 spans 15 amino acids. DNA for the CDR3: TGCGCCAGCAGCCAAACGGACAGCCGCTCCTACGAGCAGTACTTC. Its protein is CASSQTDSRSYEQYF.

The V and J genes are TRBV10-3 and TRBJ2-7, with D perhaps being TRBD1 or TRBD2 (9 bases each). The CDR3 has 18 residues. Trimming removed 7 bases at V and 2 bases at J, with 27 bases between. CDR1 is ENHRY, CDR2 SYGVKD, per germline. CDR3 nucleotide sequence: TGTGCCATCACCCGTACAGGGGGCATGGCGGGAGGGCCCTACGAGCAGTACTTC. Its protein product is CAITRTGGMAGGPYEQYF.